The 13 T cell receptor beta chains below were found in one sample sequenced in a study of cytotoxic CD8 clonotypes in ibrutinib-treated CLL. Profiling relied on immunoSEQ multiplex PCR, and the TCRdb table lists in-frame clones only, not all of them. The sample yields almost 250,000 clones, roughly 70% seen once. The sequences come from PBMCs, collected after 24 months of ibrutinib treatment. These TCRs come from a human donor with chronic lymphocytic leukemia.

The rearrangement uses TRBV9 and TRBJ2-6, with D tentatively TRBD1 or TRBD2 (5 bases each). The CDR3 consists of 17 residues. Germline CDR1 SGDLS, CDR2 YYNGEE. V was pared by 3 bases and J by 0 bases, with 13 bases between. In nucleotides, the CDR3 is TGTGCCAGCAGCGGCCGGGACGGATACTCTGGGGCCAACGTCCTGACTTTC. It encodes CASSGRDGYSGANVLTF.

This chain links TRBV11-3 with TRBJ2-1; D remains unclear. This CDR3 has 13 amino acids. CDR1 and CDR2 (germline): SGHNT, YENEEA. V lost 1 base, J lost 5 bases, and 6 bases lay in between. In nucleotides, the CDR3 is TGTGCCAGCAGCTTAGGACCTGACAATGAGCAGTTCTTC. Protein: CASSLGPDNEQFF.

The rearrangement uses TRBV5-5 and TRBJ2-5, with D hard to call. The V end was cut by 0 bases, the J end by 0 bases, with 9 bases between. This CDR3 contains 15 residues. CDR1 and CDR2 from the germline V gene are SGHKS and YYEKEE (reference sequence). As DNA, the CDR3 is TGTGCCAGCAGCTTGGTATCTACTAACCAAGAGACCCAGTACTTC. Protein sequence: CASSLVSTNQETQYF.

The V and J genes are TRBV30 and TRBJ2-7; TRBD2 matches 10 bases. Germline CDR1 is GTSNPN and CDR2 is SVGIG (reference sequence). The CDR3 sequence is 12 residues long. Trimming at V came to 8 bases and at J to 4 bases, leaving 5 bases not matched to a gene. DNA of the CDR3: TGTGCCGTGACTAGCGGGTTATACGAGCAGTACTTC. Residues: CAVTSGLYEQYF.

The chain uses TRBV14 and TRBJ2-2, with D unclear. There are 13 residues in the CDR3. V dropped 0 bases and J dropped 8 bases, with 7 bases sitting between them. Germline loops: CDR1 SGHDN, CDR2 FVKESK. The CDR3 reads CASSQEPGGELFF. In DNA form, the CDR3 reads TGTGCCAGCAGCCAAGAACCGGGTGGGGAGCTGTTTTTT.

This clone occurred once. The V and J genes are TRBV11-2 and TRBJ1-1, with D unclear. The CDR3 is 13 residues long. Trimming stripped 4 bases from V and 3 bases from J, with 9 bases between. Germline assignment: CDR1 SGHAT and CDR2 FQNNGV. The CDR3 nucleotides read TGTGCCAGCAGCTCAGAGGCGGACACTGAAGCTTTCTTT. This translates into CASSSEADTEAFF.

Note on this clone: Germline and junction disagree at one end, which may indicate a read error. The rearrangement links TRBV7-7 to TRBJ2-3; 13 bases are a match to TRBD2. The CDR3 sequence is 16 residues long. In germline, CDR1 is SSHAT, CDR2 FNYEAQ (reference sequence). CDR3 nucleotide sequence: TGTGCTAGCAGCTTGGGGACTAGCGGGAACACAGATACGCAGTATTTT. It codes for CASSLGTSGNTDTQYF.

The chain couples TRBV4-3 to TRBJ2-1; no clear D. The CDR3 sequence is 15 residues long. The germline V and J ends were trimmed by 4 bases and 1 base, with 11 bases remaining between them. CDR1 is LGHNA and CDR2 is YSLEER in the germline V gene. The CDR3, as DNA: TGCGCCAGCAGCCTTTGGGTTGGGTCCTACAATGAGCAGTTCTTC. Its translation is CASSLWVGSYNEQFF.

The chain joins TRBV28 to TRBJ1-2; TRBD1 might be the D (5 bases). V gave up 2 bases and J gave up 5 bases, with 24 bases separating them. CDR3 length: 18 amino acids. The germline CDR1 and CDR2 sequences are MDHEN and SYDVKM. The DNA of the CDR3 is TGTGCCAGCAGTTTACTCAATATAGACAGCGGTAAGGGGTATGGCTACACCTTC. Protein product: CASSLLNIDSGKGYGYTF.

In nucleotides, the CDR3 is TGCGCCAGCAGCCCGGAGGGTAGCGCAGATACGCAGTATTTT. It specifies CASSPEGSADTQYF. The chain carries TRBV5-1 and TRBJ2-3; perhaps TRBD2 as D (6 bases). Germline loops: CDR1 SGHRS, CDR2 YFSETQ. V gave up 4 bases and J gave up 4 bases, with 13 bases separating them. This CDR3 contains 14 residues.

J is TRBJ2-5 and V is TRBV7-3; the D gene is possibly TRBD2 (5 bases). The CDR3 is 15 residues long. Germline loops: CDR1 SGHTA, CDR2 FQGTGA. V dropped 0 bases and J dropped 5 bases, with 13 bases sitting between them. The CDR3 region has the DNA TGTGCCAGCAGCTTAACAAGTCTAGCCTGGGAGACCCAGTACTTC. Translating it yields CASSLTSLAWETQYF.

The V gene is TRBV10-2, the J gene TRBJ1-4; TRBD1 is a possible D gene (5 bases). This CDR3 contains 15 residues. Germline CDR1 and CDR2: WSHSY and SAAADI. Trimming stripped 5 bases from V and 8 bases from J, with 18 bases between. CDR3 amino acids: CASSPGGGTSEKLFF. CDR3 nucleotides: TGCGCCAGCAGTCCTGGCGGGGGGACGTCCGAAAAACTGTTTTTT.

This chain connects TRBV5-1 to TRBJ2-2; D remains unclear. This CDR3 contains 14 residues. The germline V gene has CDR1 SGHRS and CDR2 YFSETQ. V lost 0 bases and J lost 6, with 9 bases in between. CDR3 DNA sequence: TGCGCCAGCAGCTTGGAACCCGGTCCCGGGGAGCTGTTTTTT. Residues: CASSLEPGPGELFF.